Following are 4 T cell receptor beta chains from one sample sequenced in a study of shared clonotypes between healthy human individuals. Profiled with immunoSEQ multiplex PCR; TCRdb holds only in-frame clones, not every one. Here the sample spans around 99,000 clones, almost 70% being singletons. Sequencing was done on a sample of memory CD8+ T cells sorted from blood. The sample's subset: CD45RO+ cells pooled with CCR7-negative TemRA cells. The receptors were gathered from a man between 25 and 39 years old in good health.

This chain joins TRBV11-2 and TRBJ2-2; D remains unclear. Germline V gene sequence: CDR1 SGHAT, CDR2 FQNNGV. This CDR3 has 13 residues. V was cut by 3 bases and J by 7 bases, with 9 bases left in between. CDR3 nucleotide sequence: TGTGCCAGCAGCTTCCCAGGCGGCGGGGAGCTGTTTTTT. Its translation: CASSFPGGGELFF.

This clone was counted only a few times. J is TRBJ2-2 and V is TRBV28; D not certain. This CDR3 spans 12 amino acids. V lost 8 bases to trimming and J lost 0 bases, with 4 bases between them. Per germline, CDR1 MDHEN and CDR2 SYDVKM. DNA for the CDR3: TGTGCCAGCGCTTCGAACACCGGGGAGCTGTTTTTT. The encoded protein is CASASNTGELFF.

The V and J genes are TRBV11-3 and TRBJ2-7; the D is unclear. The CDR3 has 14 residues. Deletions cut 4 bases from V and 4 bases from J, with 14 bases between. The germline V gene encodes CDR1 SGHNT and CDR2 YENEEA. The CDR3 sequence: CASSSNSLVYEQYF. In nucleotides, the CDR3 is TGTGCCAGCAGCTCAAACAGTTTGGTATACGAGCAGTACTTC.

This chain joins TRBV28 and TRBJ1-1, with 10 bases aligning to TRBD1. This CDR3 is built from 14 residues. The trim removed 9 bases at V and 3 bases at J, leaving 7 bases unmatched. Germline V gene data show CDR1 as MDHEN and CDR2 as SYDVKM. The CDR3 loop is CASRDRGRDTEAFF. DNA of the CDR3: TGTGCCAGTAGGGACAGGGGTAGGGACACTGAAGCTTTCTTT.